This T cell receptor beta chain is drawn from a study of shared clonotypes between healthy human individuals. Study information: Three plates were used per donor for CD4 naive, three for CD4 memory, two for CD8 naive and one for CD8 memory.

This CDR3 region has 15 residues. V was cut by 2 bases and J by 5 bases, with 10 bases left in between. CDR1 and CDR2 (germline): SGHVS, FNYEAQ. Clones were read by immunoSEQ multiplex PCR, and TCRdb kept only the in-frame ones, dropping some. The table shows roughly 2.5 million clones, with approximately 90% occurring only once. The clonotype originates from a man younger than 35 in good health. The J gene is TRBJ1-6, the V gene TRBV7-6; TRBD1 is a possible D gene (5 bases). The sequenced sample consisted of naive CD4+ T cells sorted from blood. The subset is: CD45RA+ positively selected. The CDR3 sequence is CASSLKGSNNSPLHF. The CDR3 DNA sequence: TGTGCCAGCAGCTTAAAGGGGTCTAATAATTCACCCCTCCACTTT. Full variable domain (remainder filled in from reference TRBV7-6 and TRBJ1-6): GAGVSQSPRYKVTKRGQDVALRCDPISGHVSLYWYRQALGQGPEFLTYFNYEAQQDKSGLPNDRFSAERPEGSISTLTIQRTEQRDSAMYRCASSLKGSNNSPLHFGNGTRLTVT.